This record concerns one T cell receptor beta chain sequence. Its antigen is unidentified. This CDR3 comprises 14 residues. With V trimmed by 6 bases and J by 2 bases, 5 bases remained unmatched. The V gene's germline CDR1 is MNHNS and CDR2 SASEGT. The data originate from a study of regulatory T cells in long-lasting Graves disease. Study at large: Positivity for TSH receptor antibodies plus over 5 years of antithyroid drugs meant persistent Graves' disease.

Researchers made TCR beta libraries by using iRepertoire HTBI primers and running Arm-PCR on CDR3 regions. TCRdb fed the multiplex PCR reads into MiXCR, producing one record per CDR3 protein. Here the sample spans around 340,000 distinct CDR3 sequences, about 20% being singletons. Time point specified: persistent/refractory GD, antithyroid drugs over 5 years with positive TRAb. The TCR library was prepared using RNA isolated from PBMCs. Peripheral blood, nine milliliters of it, was drawn into EDTA tubes. Findings of the study overall: Lower TCR diversity characterized persistent Graves' patients relative to newly diagnosed patients.

The sample was peripheral blood mononuclear cells (PBMCs), taken when the disease was refractory, from a patient treated with antithyroid drugs. The receptor was isolated from a female donor with Graves disease. V gene TRBV6-1 combines with J gene TRBJ2-7, with TRBD1 identical over 9 bases. The CDR3 DNA reads TGTGCCAGCAGGGGAGGGACAGGGACCTACGAGCAGTACTTC. Amino acid sequence: CASRGGTGTYEQYF.